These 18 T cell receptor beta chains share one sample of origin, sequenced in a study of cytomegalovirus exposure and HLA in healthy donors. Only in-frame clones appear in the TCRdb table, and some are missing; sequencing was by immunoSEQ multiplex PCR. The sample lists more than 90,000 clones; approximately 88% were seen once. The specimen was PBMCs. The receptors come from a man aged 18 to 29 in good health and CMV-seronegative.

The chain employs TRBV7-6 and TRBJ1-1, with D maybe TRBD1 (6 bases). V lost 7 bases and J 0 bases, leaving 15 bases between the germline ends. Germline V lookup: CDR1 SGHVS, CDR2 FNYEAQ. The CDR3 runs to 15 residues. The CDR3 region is CASNLGGLMNTEAFF. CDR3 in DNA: TGTGCCAGCAATTTGGGGGGGCTCATGAACACTGAAGCTTTCTTT.

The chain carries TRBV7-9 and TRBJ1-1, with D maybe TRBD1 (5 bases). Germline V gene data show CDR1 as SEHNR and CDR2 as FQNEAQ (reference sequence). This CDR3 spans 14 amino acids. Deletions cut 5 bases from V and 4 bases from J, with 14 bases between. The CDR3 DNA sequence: TGTGCCAGCAGCCCCCAGGGTTTTTCCACTGAAGCTTTCTTT. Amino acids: CASSPQGFSTEAFF.

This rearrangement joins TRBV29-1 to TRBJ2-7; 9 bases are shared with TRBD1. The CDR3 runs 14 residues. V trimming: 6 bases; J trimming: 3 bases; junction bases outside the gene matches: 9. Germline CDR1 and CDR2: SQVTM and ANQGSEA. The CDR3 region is CSVLADRGYYEQYF. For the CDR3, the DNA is TGCAGCGTGCTCGCGGACAGGGGCTACTACGAGCAGTACTTC.

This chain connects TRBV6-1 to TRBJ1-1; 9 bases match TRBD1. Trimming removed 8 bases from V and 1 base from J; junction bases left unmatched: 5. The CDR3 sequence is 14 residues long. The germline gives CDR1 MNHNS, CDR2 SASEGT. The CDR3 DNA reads TGTGCCAGCCGGACAGGGGTTACGAACACTGAAGCTTTCTTT. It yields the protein CASRTGVTNTEAFF.

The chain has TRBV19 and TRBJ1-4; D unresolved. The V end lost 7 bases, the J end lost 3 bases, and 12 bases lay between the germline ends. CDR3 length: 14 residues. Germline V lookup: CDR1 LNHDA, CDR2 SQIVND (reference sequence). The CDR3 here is CASTDVAANEKLFF. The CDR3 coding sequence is TGTGCCAGTACCGATGTCGCAGCTAATGAAAAACTGTTTTTT.

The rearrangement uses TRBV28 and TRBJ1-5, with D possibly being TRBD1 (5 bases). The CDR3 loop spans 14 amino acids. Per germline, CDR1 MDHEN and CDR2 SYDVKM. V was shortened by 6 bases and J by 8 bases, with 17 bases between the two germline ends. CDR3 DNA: TGTGCCAGCAGGCCCCGGGGGATAAGAAAGCCCCAGCATTTT. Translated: CASRPRGIRKPQHF.

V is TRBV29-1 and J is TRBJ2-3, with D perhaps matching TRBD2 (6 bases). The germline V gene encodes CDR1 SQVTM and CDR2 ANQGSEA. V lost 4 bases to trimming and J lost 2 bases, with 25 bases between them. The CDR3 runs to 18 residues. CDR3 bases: TGCAGCGTTGGAGGTGCGGCCCTGGTGCGGGGACCCACAGATACGCAGTATTTT. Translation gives CSVGGAALVRGPTDTQYF.

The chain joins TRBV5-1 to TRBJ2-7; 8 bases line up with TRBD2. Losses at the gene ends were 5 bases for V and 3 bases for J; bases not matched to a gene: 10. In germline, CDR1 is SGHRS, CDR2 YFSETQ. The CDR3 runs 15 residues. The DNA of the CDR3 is TGCGCCAGCAGAAACGGACAGACTAGCGTCTACGAGCAGTACTTC. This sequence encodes CASRNGQTSVYEQYF.

The CDR3 nucleotides are TGTGCCAGCAGCCAAGACAGGAACTATGGCTACACCTTC. It specifies CASSQDRNYGYTF. This chain connects TRBV11-2 to TRBJ1-2; TRBD1 might be the D (6 bases). Germline V gene sequence: CDR1 SGHAT, CDR2 FQNNGV. This CDR3 is built from 13 residues. V was pared by 5 bases and J by 2 bases, with 9 bases between.

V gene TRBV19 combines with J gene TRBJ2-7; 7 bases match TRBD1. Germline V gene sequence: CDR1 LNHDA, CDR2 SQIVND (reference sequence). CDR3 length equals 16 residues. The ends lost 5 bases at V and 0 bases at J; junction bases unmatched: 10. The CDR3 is CASSVPGQASSYEQYF. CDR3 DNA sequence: TGTGCCAGTAGTGTCCCCGGACAGGCTTCCTCCTACGAGCAGTACTTC.

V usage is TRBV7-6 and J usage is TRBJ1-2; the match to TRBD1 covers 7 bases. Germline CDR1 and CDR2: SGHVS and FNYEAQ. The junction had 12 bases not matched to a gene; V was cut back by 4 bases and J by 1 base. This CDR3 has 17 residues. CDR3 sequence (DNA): TGTGCCAGCAGCTCGACTGCCTGGACAGGAGTTAACTATGGCTACACCTTC. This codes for CASSSTAWTGVNYGYTF.

CDR3 loop: CASSFGQGRWDEQYF. In nucleotides, the CDR3 is TGTGCCAGCAGTTTTGGCCAGGGAAGATGGGACGAGCAGTACTTC. This sequence joins TRBV28 and TRBJ2-7; perhaps TRBD1 as D (5 bases). This CDR3 region has 15 residues. CDR1 and CDR2 (germline): MDHEN, SYDVKM. V dropped 3 bases and J dropped 5 bases, with 17 bases sitting between them.

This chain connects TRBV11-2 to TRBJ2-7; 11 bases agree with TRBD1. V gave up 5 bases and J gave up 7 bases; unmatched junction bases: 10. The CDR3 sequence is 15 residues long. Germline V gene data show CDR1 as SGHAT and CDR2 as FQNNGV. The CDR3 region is CASSTLKDRGREQYF. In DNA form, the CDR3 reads TGTGCCAGCAGCACATTGAAGGACAGGGGGCGGGAGCAGTACTTC.

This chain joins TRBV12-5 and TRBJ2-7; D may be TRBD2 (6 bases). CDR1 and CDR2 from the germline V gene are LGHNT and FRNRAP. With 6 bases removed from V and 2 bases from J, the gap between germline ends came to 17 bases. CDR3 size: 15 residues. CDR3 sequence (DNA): TGTGCTAGTGGGCTAGTGGCGGGGCCTACCTACGAGCAGTACTTC. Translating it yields CASGLVAGPTYEQYF.

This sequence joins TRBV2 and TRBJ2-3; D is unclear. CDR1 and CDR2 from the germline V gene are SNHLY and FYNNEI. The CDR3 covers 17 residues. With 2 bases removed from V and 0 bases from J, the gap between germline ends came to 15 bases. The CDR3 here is CASSEFGSGLSTDTQYF. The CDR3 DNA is TGTGCCAGCAGTGAATTCGGGTCGGGTTTAAGCACAGATACGCAGTATTTT.

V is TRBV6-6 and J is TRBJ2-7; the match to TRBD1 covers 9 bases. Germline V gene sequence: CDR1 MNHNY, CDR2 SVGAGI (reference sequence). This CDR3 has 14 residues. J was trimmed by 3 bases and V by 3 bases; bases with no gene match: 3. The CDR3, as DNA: TGTGCCAGCAGTTATACAGGGGGCTACTACGAGCAGTACTTC. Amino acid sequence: CASSYTGGYYEQYF.

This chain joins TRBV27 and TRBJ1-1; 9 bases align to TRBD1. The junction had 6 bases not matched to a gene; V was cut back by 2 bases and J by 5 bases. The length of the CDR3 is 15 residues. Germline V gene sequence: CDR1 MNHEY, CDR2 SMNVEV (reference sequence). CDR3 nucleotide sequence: TGTGCCAGCAGTTTACACAGGGGGCAGAAGACTGAAGCTTTCTTT. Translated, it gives CASSLHRGQKTEAFF.

The CDR3 DNA sequence: TGCGCCAGCAGCCTCTCGCGGGGGGGAGGAGAGACCCAGTACTTC. It is translated as CASSLSRGGGETQYF. This chain joins TRBV10-1 and TRBJ2-5; 9 bases match TRBD2. The CDR3 spans 15 residues. Germline values: CDR1 WNHNN, CDR2 SYGVQD (reference sequence). Trimming took 6 bases from V and 4 from J; bases not matched to a gene: 9.